The entry below describes one T cell receptor (beta chain). The CDR3 spans 14 residues. Germline CDR1 MNHEY, CDR2 SMNVEV (reference sequence). V shed 4 bases, J shed 5 bases, and the junction held 4 bases outside the gene matches. This sample was included in a study of blood T cell repertoires in COVID-19. At the level of the study: COVID-19 samples, acute and convalescent, were from the United States, Italy and Spain. In each case, the material was cDNA or gDNA derived from T cells, B-cell-depleted T cells, or PBMCs.

Per the study methods: Amplification of reference gene primers was used by the study to estimate nucleated cell counts. Sequenced by immunoSEQ multiplex PCR; TCRdb stores in-frame clones only, minus some. V and J calls and clone size are copied from that table; D and trimming were computed from the DNA. This sample has about 76,000 clones; roughly 87% occur once, and the top ten carry around 0.98%. Specimen: peripheral blood. The TCR was taken from a woman aged 45-65 years in a cohort sampled during active COVID-19. V usage is TRBV27 and J usage is TRBJ1-1; 10 bases agree with TRBD1. CDR3 in DNA: TGTGCCAGCAGTTGGGACAGGGGTATGACTGAAGCTTTCTTT. This encodes CASSWDRGMTEAFF.